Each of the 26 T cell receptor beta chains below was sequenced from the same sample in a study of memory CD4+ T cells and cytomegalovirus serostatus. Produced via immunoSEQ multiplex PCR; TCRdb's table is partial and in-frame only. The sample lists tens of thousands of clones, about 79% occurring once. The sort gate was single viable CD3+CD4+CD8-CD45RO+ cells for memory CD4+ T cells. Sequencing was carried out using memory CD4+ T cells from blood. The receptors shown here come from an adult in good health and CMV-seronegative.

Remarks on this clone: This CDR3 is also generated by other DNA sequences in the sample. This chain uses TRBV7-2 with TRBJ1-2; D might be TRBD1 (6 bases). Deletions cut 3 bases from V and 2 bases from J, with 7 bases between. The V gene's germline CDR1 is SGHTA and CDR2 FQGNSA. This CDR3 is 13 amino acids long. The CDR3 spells CASSLQGNYGYTF. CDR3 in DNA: TGTGCCAGCAGCTTGCAGGGGAACTATGGCTACACCTTC. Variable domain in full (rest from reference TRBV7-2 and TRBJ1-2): GAGVSQSPSNKVTEKGKDVELRCDPISGHTALYWYRQSLGQGLEFLIYFQGNSAPDKSGLPSDRFSAERTGGSVSTLTIQRTQQEDSAVYLCASSLQGNYGYTFGSGTRLTVV.

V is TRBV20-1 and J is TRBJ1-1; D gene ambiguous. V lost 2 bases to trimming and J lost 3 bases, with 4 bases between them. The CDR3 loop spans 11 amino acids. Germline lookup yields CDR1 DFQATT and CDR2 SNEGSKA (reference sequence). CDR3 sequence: CSARTDTEAFF. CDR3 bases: TGCAGTGCTAGAACGGACACTGAAGCTTTCTTT.

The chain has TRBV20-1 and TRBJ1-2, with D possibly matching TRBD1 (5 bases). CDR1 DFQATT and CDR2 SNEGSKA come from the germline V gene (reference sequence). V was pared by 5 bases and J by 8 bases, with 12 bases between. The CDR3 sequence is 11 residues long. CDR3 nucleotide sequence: TGCAGTGCTGGGGACTTTAGCGGCTACACCTTC. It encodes CSAGDFSGYTF.

In DNA form, the CDR3 reads TGTGCCAGCAGCCAAGCCAACAGGGGAGTGGATGAAGCTTTCTTT. It encodes CASSQANRGVDEAFF. The J gene is TRBJ1-1, the V gene TRBV4-2; 7 nucleotides match TRBD1. CDR1 is LGHNA, CDR2 YNFKEQ, per germline. Trimming removed 1 base from V and 7 bases from J; junction bases left unmatched: 9. The CDR3 runs to 15 residues.

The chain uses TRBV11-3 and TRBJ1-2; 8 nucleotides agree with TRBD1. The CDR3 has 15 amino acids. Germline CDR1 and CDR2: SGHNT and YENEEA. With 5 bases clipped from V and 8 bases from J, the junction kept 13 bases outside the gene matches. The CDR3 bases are TGTGCCAGCAGCACCACCCGGGGACAGGCGGAGGGCTACACCTTC. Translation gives CASSTTRGQAEGYTF. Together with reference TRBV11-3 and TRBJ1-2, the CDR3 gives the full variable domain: EAGVVQSPRYKIIEKKQPVAFWCNPISGHNTLYWYLQNLGQGPELLIRYENEEAVDDSQLPKDRFSAERLKGVDSTLKIQPAELGDSAVYLCASSTTRGQAEGYTFGSGTRLTVV.

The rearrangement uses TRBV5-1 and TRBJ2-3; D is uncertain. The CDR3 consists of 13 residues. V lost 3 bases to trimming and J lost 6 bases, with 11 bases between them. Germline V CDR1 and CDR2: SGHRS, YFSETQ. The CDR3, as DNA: TGCGCCAGCAGCTCTGAAGTTGTGGATACGCAGTATTTT. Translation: CASSSEVVDTQYF.

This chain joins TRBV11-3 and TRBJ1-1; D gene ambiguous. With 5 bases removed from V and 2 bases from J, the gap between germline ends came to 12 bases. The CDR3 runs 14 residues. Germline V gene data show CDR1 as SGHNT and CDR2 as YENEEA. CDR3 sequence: CASSGREGNTEAFF. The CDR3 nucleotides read TGTGCCAGCAGCGGCCGAGAGGGAAACACTGAAGCTTTCTTT.

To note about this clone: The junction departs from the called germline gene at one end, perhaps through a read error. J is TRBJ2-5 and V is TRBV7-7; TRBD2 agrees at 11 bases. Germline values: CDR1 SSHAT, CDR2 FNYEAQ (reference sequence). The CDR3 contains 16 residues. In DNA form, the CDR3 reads TGTGCTAGCAGCTTACTACTAGCGGGAGTCCAAGAGACCCAGTACTTC. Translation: CASSLLLAGVQETQYF.

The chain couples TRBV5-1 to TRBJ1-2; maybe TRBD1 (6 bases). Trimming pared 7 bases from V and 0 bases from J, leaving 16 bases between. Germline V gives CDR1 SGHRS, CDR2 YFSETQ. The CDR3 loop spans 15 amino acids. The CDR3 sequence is CASHPDREANYGYTF. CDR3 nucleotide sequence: TGCGCCAGCCACCCGGACAGAGAGGCTAACTATGGCTACACCTTC.

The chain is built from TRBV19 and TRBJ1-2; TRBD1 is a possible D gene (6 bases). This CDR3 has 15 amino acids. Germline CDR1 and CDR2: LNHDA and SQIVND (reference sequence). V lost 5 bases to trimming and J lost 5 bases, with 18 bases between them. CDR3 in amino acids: CASSSWGPDKYGYTF. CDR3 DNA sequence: TGTGCCAGTAGTTCCTGGGGGCCTGATAAATATGGCTACACCTTC.

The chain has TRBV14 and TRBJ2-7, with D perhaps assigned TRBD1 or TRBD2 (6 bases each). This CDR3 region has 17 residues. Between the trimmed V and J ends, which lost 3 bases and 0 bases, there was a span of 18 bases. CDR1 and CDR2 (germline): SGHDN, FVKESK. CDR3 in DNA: TGTGCCAGCAGCCACCAGGGGAGGCGGACGAGCTCCTACGAGCAGTACTTC. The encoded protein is CASSHQGRRTSSYEQYF.

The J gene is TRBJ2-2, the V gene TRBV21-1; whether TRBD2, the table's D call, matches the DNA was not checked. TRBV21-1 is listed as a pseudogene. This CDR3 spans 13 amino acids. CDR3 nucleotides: TGTGCCAGCTGCCGGGAGGGAACCGGGGAGCTGTTTTTT. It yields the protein CASCREGTGELFF.

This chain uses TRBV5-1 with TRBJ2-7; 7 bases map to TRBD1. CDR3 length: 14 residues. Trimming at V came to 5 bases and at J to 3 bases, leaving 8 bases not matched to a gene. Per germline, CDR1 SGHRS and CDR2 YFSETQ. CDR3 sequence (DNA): TGCGCCAGCAGAGCCGGGACAGACTTCTACGAGCAGTACTTC. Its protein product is CASRAGTDFYEQYF.

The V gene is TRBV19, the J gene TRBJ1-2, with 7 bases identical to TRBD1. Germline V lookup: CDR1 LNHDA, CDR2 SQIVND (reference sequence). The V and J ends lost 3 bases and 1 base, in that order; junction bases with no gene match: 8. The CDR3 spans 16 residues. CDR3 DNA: TGTGCCAGTAGTATTACCGGGACAGAGAATAACTATGGCTACACCTTC. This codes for CASSITGTENNYGYTF.

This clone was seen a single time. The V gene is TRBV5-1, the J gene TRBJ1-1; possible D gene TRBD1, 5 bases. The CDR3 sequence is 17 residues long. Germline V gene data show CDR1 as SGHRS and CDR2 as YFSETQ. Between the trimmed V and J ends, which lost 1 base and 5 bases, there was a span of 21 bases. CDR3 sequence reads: CASSLLGPNSGGTEAFF. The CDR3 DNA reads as TGCGCCAGCAGCTTGTTGGGACCGAACTCCGGAGGGACTGAAGCTTTCTTT.

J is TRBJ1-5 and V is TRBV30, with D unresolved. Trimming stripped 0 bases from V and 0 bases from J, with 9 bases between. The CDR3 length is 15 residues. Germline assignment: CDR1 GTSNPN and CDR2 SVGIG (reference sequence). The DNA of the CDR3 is TGTGCCTGGAGTGTACCCGACCTTAGCAATCAGCCCCAGCATTTT. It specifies CAWSVPDLSNQPQHF.

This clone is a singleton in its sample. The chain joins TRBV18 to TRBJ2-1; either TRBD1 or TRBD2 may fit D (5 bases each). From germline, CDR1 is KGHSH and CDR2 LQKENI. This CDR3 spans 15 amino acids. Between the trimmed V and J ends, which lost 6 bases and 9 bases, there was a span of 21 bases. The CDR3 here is CASSSSGYRGTEQFF. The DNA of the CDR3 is TGTGCCAGCTCGTCAAGCGGCTATAGGGGCACTGAGCAGTTCTTC.

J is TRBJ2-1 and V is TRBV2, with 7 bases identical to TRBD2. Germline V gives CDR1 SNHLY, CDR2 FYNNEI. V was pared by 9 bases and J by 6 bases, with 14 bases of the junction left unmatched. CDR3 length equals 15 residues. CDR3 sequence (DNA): TGTGCCAGGGGTGGCACGGCGGGAGTAATCAATGAGCAGTTCTTC. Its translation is CARGGTAGVINEQFF.

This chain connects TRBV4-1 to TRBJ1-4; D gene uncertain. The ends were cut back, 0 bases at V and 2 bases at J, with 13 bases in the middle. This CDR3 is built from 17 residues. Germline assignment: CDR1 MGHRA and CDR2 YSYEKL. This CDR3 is CASSQDRKFSTNEKLFF. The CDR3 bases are TGCGCCAGCAGCCAAGACAGGAAGTTTTCGACTAATGAAAAACTGTTTTTT.

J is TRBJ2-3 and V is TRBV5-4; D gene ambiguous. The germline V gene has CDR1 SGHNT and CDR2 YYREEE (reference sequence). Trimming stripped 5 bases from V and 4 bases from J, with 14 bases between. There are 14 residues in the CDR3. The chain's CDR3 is CASRRGFQADTQYF. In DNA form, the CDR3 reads TGTGCCAGCAGACGTGGATTCCAGGCAGATACGCAGTATTTT.

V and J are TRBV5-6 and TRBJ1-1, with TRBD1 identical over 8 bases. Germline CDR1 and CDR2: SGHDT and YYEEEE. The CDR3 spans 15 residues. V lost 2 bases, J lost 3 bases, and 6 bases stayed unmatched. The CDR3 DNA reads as TGTGCCAGCAGCTTTGGACAGGGCAGAGACACTGAAGCTTTCTTT. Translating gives CASSFGQGRDTEAFF.

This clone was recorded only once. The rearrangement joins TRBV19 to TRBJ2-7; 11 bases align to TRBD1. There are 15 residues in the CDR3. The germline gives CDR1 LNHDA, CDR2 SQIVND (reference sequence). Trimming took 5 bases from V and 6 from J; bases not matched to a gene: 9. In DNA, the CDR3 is TGTGCCAGTAGTCCCTCCAGGACAGGGGGCTTCGAGCAGTACTTC. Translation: CASSPSRTGGFEQYF.

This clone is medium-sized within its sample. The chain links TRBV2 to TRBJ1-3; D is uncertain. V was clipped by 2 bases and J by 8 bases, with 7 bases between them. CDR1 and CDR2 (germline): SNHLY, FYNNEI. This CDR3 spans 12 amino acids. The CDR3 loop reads CASSEYVDTIYF. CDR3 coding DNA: TGTGCCAGCAGTGAATACGTGGACACCATATATTTT.

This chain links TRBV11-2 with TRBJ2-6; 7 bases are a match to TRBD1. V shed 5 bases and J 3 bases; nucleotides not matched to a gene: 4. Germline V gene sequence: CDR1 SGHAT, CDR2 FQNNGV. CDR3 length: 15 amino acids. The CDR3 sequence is CASSRRQGGANVLTF. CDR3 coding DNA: TGTGCCAGCAGCAGAAGACAGGGTGGGGCCAACGTCCTGACTTTC.

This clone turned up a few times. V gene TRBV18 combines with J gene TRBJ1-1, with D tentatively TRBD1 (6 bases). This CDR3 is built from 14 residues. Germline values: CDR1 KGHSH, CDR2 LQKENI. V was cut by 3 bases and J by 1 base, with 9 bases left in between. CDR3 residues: CASSPETGNTEAFF. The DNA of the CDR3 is TGTGCCAGCTCACCGGAGACAGGGAACACTGAAGCTTTCTTT.

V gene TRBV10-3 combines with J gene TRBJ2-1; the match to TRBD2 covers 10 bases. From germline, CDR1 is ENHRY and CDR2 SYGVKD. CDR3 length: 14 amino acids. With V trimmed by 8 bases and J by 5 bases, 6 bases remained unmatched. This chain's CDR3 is CAIGSGRAHNEQFF. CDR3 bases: TGTGCCATCGGGAGCGGGAGGGCCCACAATGAGCAGTTCTTC.